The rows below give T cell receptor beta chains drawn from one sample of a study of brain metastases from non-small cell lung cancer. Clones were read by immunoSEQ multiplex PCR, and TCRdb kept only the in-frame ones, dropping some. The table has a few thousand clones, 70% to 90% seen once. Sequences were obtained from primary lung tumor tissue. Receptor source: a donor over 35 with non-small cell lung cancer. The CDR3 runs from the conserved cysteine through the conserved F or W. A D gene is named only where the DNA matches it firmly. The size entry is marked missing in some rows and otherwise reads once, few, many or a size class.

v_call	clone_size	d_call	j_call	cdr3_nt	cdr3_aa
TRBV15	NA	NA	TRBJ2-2	TGTGCCACCAGCAGTCACATATCGAACACCGGGGAGCTGTTTTTT	CATSSHISNTGELFF
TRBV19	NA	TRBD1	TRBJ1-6	TGTGCCAGTAGTATAGATCTGGGACAGGGGAATTCACCCCTCCACTTT	CASSIDLGQGNSPLHF
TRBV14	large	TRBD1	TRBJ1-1	TGTGCCAGCAGACTCGGGACAGGGGGCACTGAAGCTTTCTTT	CASRLGTGGTEAFF
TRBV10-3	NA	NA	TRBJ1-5	TGTGCCACGGGACTAGACAATCAGCCCCAGCATTTT	CATGLDNQPQHF
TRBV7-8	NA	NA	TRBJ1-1	TGTGCCAGCAGCTTAGAGGTGGTGAACACTGAAGCTTTCTTT	CASSLEVVNTEAFF
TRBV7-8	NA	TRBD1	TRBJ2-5	TGTGCCAGCAGTCCGGGACAGGGGGTACGTGGAGAGACCCAGTACTTC	CASSPGQGVRGETQYF
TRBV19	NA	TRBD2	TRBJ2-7	TGTGCCAGTAGTAGGGAGGGAAGGAACGAGCAGTACTTC	CASSREGRNEQYF
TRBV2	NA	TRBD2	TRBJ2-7	TGTGCCAGCGTACTAGCGGGAGGCTACTCCTACGAGCAGTACTTC	CASVLAGGYSYEQYF
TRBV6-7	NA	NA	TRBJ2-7	TGTGCCAGGGGAGACGACGCCTACGAGCAGTACTTC	CARGDDAYEQYF
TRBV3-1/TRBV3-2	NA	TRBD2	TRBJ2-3	TGTGCCAACAGGGGACTAGCGGGGGGCCGGGGCACAGATACGCAGTATTTT	CANRGLAGGRGTDTQYF
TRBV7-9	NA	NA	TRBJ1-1	TGTGCCAGCAGGTTGACAAGGAACACTGAAGCTTTCTTT	CASRLTRNTEAFF
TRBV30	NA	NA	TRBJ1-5	TGTGCCTGGAGTGTCTCATTAGGGCCCCAGCATTTT	CAWSVSLGPQHF
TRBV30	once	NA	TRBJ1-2	TGTGCCTGGAGTGTAGGAGGGATCGGCTATGGCTACACCTTC	CAWSVGGIGYGYTF
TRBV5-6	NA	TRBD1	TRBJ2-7	TGTGCCAGCACCCAAGGGGGGACAGGTTACTCCTACGAGCAGTACTTC	CASTQGGTGYSYEQYF
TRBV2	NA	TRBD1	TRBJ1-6	TGTGCCAGCAGTGAAATCTTCTTGGGACAGGTTCATAATTTACCCCTCCACTTT	CASSEIFLGQVHNLPLHF
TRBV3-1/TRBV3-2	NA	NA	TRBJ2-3	TGTGCCAGCAGCCATGCGGGGCTCACAGATACGCAGTATTTT	CASSHAGLTDTQYF
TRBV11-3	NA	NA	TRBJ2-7	TGTGCCAGCAGCGAGAGAACAGGGCTCAACGAACAGTACTTC	CASSERTGLNEQYF
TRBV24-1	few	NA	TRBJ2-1	TGTGCCACCAGCCCAGACAGTCGGGAGCAGTTCTTC	CATSPDSREQFF
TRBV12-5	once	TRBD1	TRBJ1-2	TGTGCTAGTGGGCCAGGGACAGGGGGCGGGGGCTACACCTTC	CASGPGTGGGGYTF
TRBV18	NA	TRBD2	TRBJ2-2	TGTGCCAGCTCACGGGGACTAGCGGGAGCTACCGGGGAGCTGTTTTTT	CASSRGLAGATGELFF
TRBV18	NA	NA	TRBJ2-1	TGTGCCAGCTCACCCCCGTCCACCAGAACTTCCTACAATGAGCAGTTCTTC	CASSPPSTRTSYNEQFF
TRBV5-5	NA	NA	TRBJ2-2	TGTGCCAGCAGCTTGGCCGTGGCAGGGAGAGACACCAGGGAGCTGTTTTTT	CASSLAVAGRDTRELFF
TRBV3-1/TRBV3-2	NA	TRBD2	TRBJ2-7	TGTGCCAGCAGTTACTTCCCGGGACTAGCGGGAGGACGGGGAACCTACGAGCAGTACTTC	CASSYFPGLAGGRGTYEQYF
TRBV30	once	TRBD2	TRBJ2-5	TGTGCCTGGAGTGTTGGACTAGCAGAGACCCAGTACTTC	CAWSVGLAETQYF
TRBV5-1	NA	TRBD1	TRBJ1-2	TGCGCCAGCAGCCCGGGACAGGAAGGCTCTGGCTACACCTTC	CASSPGQEGSGYTF
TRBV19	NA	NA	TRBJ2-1	TGTGCCAGTAGTTTTCCAGGGACCAGAGACAATGAGCAGTTCTTC	CASSFPGTRDNEQFF
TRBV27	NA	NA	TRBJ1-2	TGTGCCAGCAGCTCTTCCCATTATCAGCTGGGGGGCACCTATGGCTACACCTTC	CASSSSHYQLGGTYGYTF
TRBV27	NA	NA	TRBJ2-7	TGTGCCAGCAGTAGGACCGGTCGCGAGCAGTACTTC	CASSRTGREQYF
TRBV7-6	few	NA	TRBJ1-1	TGTGCCAGCAGCTTGGCAGAGAACACTGAAGCTTTCTTT	CASSLAENTEAFF
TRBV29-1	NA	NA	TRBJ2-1	TGCAGCGTTCTATTAGACAGGACCAATGAGCAGTTCTTC	CSVLLDRTNEQFF
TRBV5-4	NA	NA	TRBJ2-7	TGTGCCAGCAGCGTGTCCCGAGGCGGGCGGGGCGAGCAGTACTTC	CASSVSRGGRGEQYF
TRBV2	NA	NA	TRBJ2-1	TGTGCCAGCAGTCTACAGGGAGAGCAGTTCTTC	CASSLQGEQFF
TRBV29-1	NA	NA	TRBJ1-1	TGCAGCGTTGAAGGTTTTGGGGTCGCTGAAGCTTTCTTT	CSVEGFGVAEAFF
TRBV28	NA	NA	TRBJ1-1	TGTGCCACCGGGCCGGGGGGGACTGAAGCTTTCTTT	CATGPGGTEAFF
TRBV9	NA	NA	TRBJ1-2	TGTGCCAGCAGCGGAGGGGGTTGGTTTGGCTACACCTTC	CASSGGGWFGYTF
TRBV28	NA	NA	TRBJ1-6	TGTGCCAGCACCTCCCAGCGGGGACACCTCCACTTT	CASTSQRGHLHF
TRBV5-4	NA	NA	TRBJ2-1	TGTGCCAGCAGCTTGGCGGGAGTGAGTAGGAATGAGCAGTTCTTC	CASSLAGVSRNEQFF
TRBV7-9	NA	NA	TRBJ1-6	TGTGCCAGCAGGGCGGGGTCGTGGGGATCACCCCTCCACTTT	CASRAGSWGSPLHF
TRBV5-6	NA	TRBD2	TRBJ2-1	TGTGCCAGCAGCTTGGGACGGGAGGAACACAATGAGCAGTTCTTC	CASSLGREEHNEQFF
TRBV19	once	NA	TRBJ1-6	TGTGCCAGTAGTATTAGAGGGAAGAATCCACCCCTCCACTTT	CASSIRGKNPPLHF
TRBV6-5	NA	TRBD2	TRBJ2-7	TGTGCCAACAGTACACTAGCGGACCTGGGCTACGAGCAGTACTTC	CANSTLADLGYEQYF
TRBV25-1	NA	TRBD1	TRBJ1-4	TGTGCCAGCAGTGGAGACCTAGGGGGCGTTAGGGAAAAACTGTTTTTT	CASSGDLGGVREKLFF
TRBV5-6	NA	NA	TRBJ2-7	TGTGCCAGCAGCTTGTTCCGGGGGCCGGTTTACGAGCAGTACTTC	CASSLFRGPVYEQYF
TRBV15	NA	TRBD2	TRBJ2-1	TGTGCCACCAGCCGCTCTAGGCGAGCGGGGGCTGGGAATGAGCAGTTCTTC	CATSRSRRAGAGNEQFF
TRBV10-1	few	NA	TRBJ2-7	TGCGCCAGCGCCGGACAGTACTCCTACGAGCAGTACTTC	CASAGQYSYEQYF
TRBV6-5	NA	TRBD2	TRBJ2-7	TGTGCCAGCAGCCGAACGCGGGGGTCGTATGAGCAGTACTTC	CASSRTRGSYEQYF
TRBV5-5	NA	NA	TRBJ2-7	TGTGCCAGCAGCTTGGTTGGAGATTACTACGAGCAGTACTTC	CASSLVGDYYEQYF
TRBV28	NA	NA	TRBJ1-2	TGTGCCAGCAGTTTAGCTACCCCAGGCAGGGGCCCCTATGGCTACACCTTC	CASSLATPGRGPYGYTF
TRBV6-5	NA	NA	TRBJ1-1	TGTACCAGCAGTTCAGGGATAGACGGGGAAGCTTTCTTT	CTSSSGIDGEAFF
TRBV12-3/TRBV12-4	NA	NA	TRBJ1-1	TGTGCCAGTAGTTTCGCCCCCCGAGCTGAAGCTTTCTTT	CASSFAPRAEAFF
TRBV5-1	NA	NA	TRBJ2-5	TGCGCCAGCAGCTTGGTCTGGGTAGGCCAAGAGACCCAGTACTTC	CASSLVWVGQETQYF
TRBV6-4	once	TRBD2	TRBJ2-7	TGTGCCAGCGACTTCCCCCGGGGGGAGGAGCAGTACTTC	CASDFPRGEEQYF
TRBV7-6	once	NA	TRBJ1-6	TGTGCCAGCAGCTCTAATAATTCACCCCTCCACTTT	CASSSNNSPLHF
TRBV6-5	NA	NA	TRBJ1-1	TGTGCCACCAAACTATCGGACCAGGACACTGAAGCTTTCTTT	CATKLSDQDTEAFF